These T cell receptor beta chains were read from a single sample in a study of T-cell memory formation after mild COVID-19. TCRdb reanalysed the 5' RACE reads using MiXCR and keeps one entry per CDR3 protein. Of about 430,000 distinct CDR3 sequences in the sample, roughly 26% were seen once. The material sequenced was PBMCs or a T cell subset sorted from them (not recorded which). The receptors come from an adult woman who had mild COVID-19 (a few samples of this study predate the infection). Cell type and time point are not known. Both conserved end residues are part of each CDR3. D genes are given only for firm matches. Expanded clones get a size class; other rows say once, few or many, or leave the size out.

CASSPEGQINYGYTF,TGTGCCAGCAGTCCTGAGGGACAGATTAACTATGGCTACACCTTC,TRBJ1-2,few,TRBD1,TRBV5-8
CASSSDRRGWHF,TGCGCCAGCAGCTCCGACAGGAGGGGCTGGCATTTT,TRBJ1-5,.,.,TRBV5-1
CSVEVSERGDIQYF,TGCAGCGTTGAAGTCAGTGAGAGGGGGGACATTCAGTACTTC,TRBJ2-4,.,.,TRBV29-1
CASSSHLLAGPNNEQFF,TGTGCCAGCAGTTCCCACCTACTAGCGGGACCTAACAATGAGCAGTTCTTC,TRBJ2-1,few,TRBD2,TRBV27
CASSHRLLAGVNEQFF,TGTGCCAGCAGCCACAGGCTACTAGCGGGGGTCAATGAGCAGTTCTTC,TRBJ2-1,.,TRBD2,TRBV7-8
CASSLNLGEEQYF,TGTGCCAGCTCCCTTAATCTCGGCGAGGAGCAGTACTTC,TRBJ2-7,many,.,TRBV18
CATSEQTSGSYNEQFF,TGTGCCACCAGTGAACAGACTAGCGGGTCCTACAATGAGCAGTTCTTC,TRBJ2-1,.,TRBD2,TRBV24-1
CSVGDGYNQPQHF,TGCAGCGTTGGGGACGGATACAATCAGCCCCAGCATTTT,TRBJ1-5,.,.,TRBV29-1
CSAGPGTGNEQFF,TGCAGTGCAGGTCCCGGGACAGGGAATGAGCAGTTCTTC,TRBJ2-1,.,TRBD1,TRBV20-1
CASSPTRGLNTEAFF,TGTGCCAGCAGTCCCACCCGGGGGTTGAACACTGAAGCTTTCTTT,TRBJ1-1,.,.,TRBV12-3/TRBV12-4
CASSRRGSINTEAFF,TGTGCCAGCAGCCGCCGAGGCAGTATCAACACTGAAGCTTTCTTT,TRBJ1-1,.,.,TRBV3-1
CASSLGGVSNQPQHF,TGCGCCAGCAGCTTGGGGGGGGTCAGCAATCAGCCCCAGCATTTT,TRBJ1-5,few,.,TRBV5-1
CASSLISLWRDQETQYF,TGTGCCAGCAGCTTAATTTCACTGTGGCGGGACCAAGAGACCCAGTACTTC,TRBJ2-5,few,.,TRBV7-9
CASTAGLAYEQYF,TGTGCCAGCACGGCCGGGCTAGCCTACGAGCAGTACTTC,TRBJ2-7,once,.,TRBV2
CASSVTSSSNQPQHF,TGTGCCAGCAGCGTAACCAGTTCTAGCAATCAGCCCCAGCATTTT,TRBJ1-5,.,.,TRBV9
CASSPRSNSYNEQFF,TGTGCCAGCAGCCCTCGGTCTAACTCCTACAATGAGCAGTTCTTC,TRBJ2-1,few,.,TRBV11-3
CATSRAWAEDFSYEQYF,TGTGCCACCAGCAGAGCTTGGGCGGAGGACTTCTCCTACGAGCAGTACTTC,TRBJ2-7,.,.,TRBV15